This entry lists 27 T cell receptor beta chains sequenced from one sample in a study of CD8 T cells in ankylosing spondylitis. Study results and limitations: Ankylosing spondylitis blood appeared to carry a characteristic TCR beta motif of roughly 8 highly homologous variants.

What these receptors recognize is not known. Each CDR3 protein gets one entry after TCRdb re-called the 5' RACE reads with MiXCR. The data hold fewer than 400,000 distinct CDR3 sequences, with about 22% observed a single time. The sequenced material came from blood, either unsorted or a sorted T cell fraction (not recorded which). Source of these receptors: a male donor with ankylosing spondylitis.

The CDR3: CASSVGDGFFYEQYF. CDR3 in DNA: TGTGCCAGCAGCGTAGGGGACGGATTTTTCTACGAGCAGTACTTC. The V gene is TRBV9, the J gene TRBJ2-7; D may match TRBD1 or TRBD2 (5 bases each). Germline V gives CDR1 SGDLS, CDR2 YYNGEE. This CDR3 spans 15 amino acids. V was cut by 0 bases and J by 3 bases, with 13 bases left in between.

The rearrangement joins TRBV9 to TRBJ2-2; a possible D gene is TRBD2 (6 bases). From germline, CDR1 is SGDLS and CDR2 YYNGEE. Trimming stripped 0 bases from V and 4 bases from J, with 22 bases between. CDR3 size: 19 residues. The CDR3 reads CASSVAAGSLDRATGELFF. The CDR3 DNA reads as TGTGCCAGCAGCGTAGCTGCCGGGAGCCTAGACCGAGCCACCGGGGAGCTGTTTTTT.

This clonotype was seen only a few times. The chain uses TRBV20-1 and TRBJ2-1; 8 nucleotides line up with TRBD2. The junction had 10 bases not matched to a gene; V was cut back by 5 bases and J by 7 bases. This CDR3 spans 14 amino acids. The germline gives CDR1 DFQATT, CDR2 SNEGSKA (reference sequence). CDR3 region: CSAPPGLALNEQFF. For the CDR3, the DNA is TGCAGTGCTCCCCCCGGACTAGCCCTAAATGAGCAGTTCTTC.

This clonotype was seen more than once but under ten times. V and J are TRBV6-1 and TRBJ2-7; possibly TRBD2 for D (5 bases). V was pared by 7 bases and J by 7 bases, with 17 bases between. CDR3 size: 13 residues. Germline CDR1 reads MNHNS; CDR2 reads SASEGT. DNA of the CDR3: TGTGCCAGCACGCGGGTTCCTCCGGGGGAGCAGTACTTC. Its protein product is CASTRVPPGEQYF.

The chain has TRBV30 and TRBJ1-4; D uncertain. The V and J ends lost 0 bases and 7 bases respectively, with 3 bases between them. Germline CDR1 is GTSNPN and CDR2 is SVGIG (reference sequence). This CDR3 comprises 11 residues. The CDR3 nucleotides are TGTGCCTGGAGTGTACCTGAAAAACTGTTTTTT. This translates into CAWSVPEKLFF.

The chain has TRBV5-1 and TRBJ2-1; no clear D gene. V lost 1 base and J lost 8, with 19 bases in between. The CDR3 is 16 amino acids. CDR1 is SGHRS and CDR2 is YFSETQ in the germline V gene. CDR3 amino acids: CASSLSEVLDRDEQFF. CDR3 coding DNA: TGCGCCAGCAGCTTGAGTGAGGTCCTCGATCGGGATGAGCAGTTCTTC.

This clonotype was counted between two and nine times. The chain is built from TRBV18 and TRBJ2-2; D call uncertain. Germline V CDR1 and CDR2: KGHSH, LQKENI. The CDR3 runs to 17 residues. V shed 3 bases and J shed 0 bases, with 14 bases lying between them. CDR3 amino acids: CASSPLQGLANTGELFF. The CDR3 DNA follows: TGTGCCAGCTCACCGCTTCAAGGGCTGGCGAACACCGGGGAGCTGTTTTTT.

The J gene is TRBJ2-7, the V gene TRBV4-2; TRBD1 is a possible D gene (5 bases). The CDR3 is 16 amino acids. Between the trimmed V and J ends, which lost 2 bases and 5 bases, there was a span of 19 bases. Germline V gene lookup returns CDR1 LGHNA and CDR2 YNFKEQ. In DNA, the CDR3 is TGTGCCAGCAGCCAACTTGGCAGGGATGTAACAAACGAGCAGTACTTC. Encoded protein: CASSQLGRDVTNEQYF.

This clonotype has only a few counts. The chain uses TRBV7-2 and TRBJ2-3; 11 nucleotides agree with TRBD2. After removal of 4 bases from V and 4 bases from J, the junction contained 4 bases not matched to a gene. Germline V gives CDR1 SGHTA, CDR2 FQGNSA. The CDR3 consists of 15 residues. For the CDR3, the DNA is TGTGCCAGCAGCTCATCTAGCGGGAGGTCAGATACGCAGTATTTT. Translation: CASSSSSGRSDTQYF.

The chain has TRBV10-3 and TRBJ2-1; maybe TRBD2 (6 bases). The V and J ends lost 0 bases and 9 bases respectively, with 15 bases between them. CDR1 ENHRY and CDR2 SYGVKD come from the germline V gene. The CDR3 is 15 amino acids. CDR3 protein: CAISESKRELGEQFF. The CDR3 nucleotides read TGTGCCATCAGTGAGTCGAAACGGGAGCTAGGTGAGCAGTTCTTC.

This clonotype appeared a few times. This chain links TRBV5-1 with TRBJ1-2, with TRBD1 matching over 9 bases. V lost 4 bases, J lost 3 bases, and 4 bases stayed unmatched. The CDR3 contains 14 residues. The germline gives CDR1 SGHRS, CDR2 YFSETQ. The DNA for the CDR3 is TGCGCCAGCAGCGTAACAGGGGGCGACTATGGCTACACCTTC. Residues: CASSVTGGDYGYTF.

In this sample, this clonotype turned up once. The chain carries TRBV28 and TRBJ1-1; no reliable D call. Germline values: CDR1 MDHEN, CDR2 SYDVKM. Deletions cut 6 bases from V and 10 bases from J, with 12 bases between. The CDR3 is 11 amino acids. The CDR3: CASSRPRIAFF. CDR3 bases: TGTGCCAGCAGCCGCCCGAGGATAGCTTTCTTT.

The sample holds a few counts of this clonotype. The chain links TRBV7-2 to TRBJ1-1, with 7 bases lining up with TRBD1. There are 14 residues in the CDR3. Germline lookup yields CDR1 SGHTA and CDR2 FQGNSA. V was clipped by 1 base and J by 5 bases; unmatched bases: 4. The CDR3 DNA sequence: TGTGCCAGCAGCTTAGAGAGGGGGCAGACTGAAGCTTTCTTT. It is translated as CASSLERGQTEAFF.

This chain connects TRBV5-1 to TRBJ2-7; no clear D. V lost 0 bases to trimming and J lost 3 bases, with 13 bases between them. CDR1 is SGHRS and CDR2 is YFSETQ in the germline V gene. The CDR3 is 15 residues long. The DNA for the CDR3 is TGCGCCAGCAGCTTGGGTCAGCGCCCCAACTACGAGCAGTACTTC. Protein: CASSLGQRPNYEQYF.

This chain uses TRBV12-3 or TRBV12-4 with TRBJ2-2, with D uncertain. The CDR3 extends over 14 amino acids. V lost 5 bases to trimming and J lost 6 bases, with 13 bases between them. The CDR3 bases are TGTGCCAGCAGTCCTTTTTTTAATCCCGGGGAGCTGTTTTTT. It is translated as CASSPFFNPGELFF.

The V gene is TRBV20-1, the J gene TRBJ2-5; 9 nucleotides line up with TRBD2. Germline V gene lookup returns CDR1 DFQATT and CDR2 SNEGSKA (reference sequence). After removal of 6 bases from V and 1 base from J, the junction contained 9 bases not matched to a gene. The CDR3 sequence is 15 residues long. The CDR3 protein is CSAPIGLAFQETQYF. Written as DNA, the CDR3 is TGCAGTGCCCCTATTGGACTAGCGTTCCAAGAGACCCAGTACTTC.

The chain couples TRBV12-3 or TRBV12-4 to TRBJ2-5; D remains unclear. This CDR3 has 14 residues. With 4 bases removed from V and 3 bases from J, the gap between germline ends came to 12 bases. CDR3 DNA sequence: TGTGCCAGCAGTTGGAATCTAGTTGAAGAGACCCAGTACTTC. It codes for CASSWNLVEETQYF.

This clonotype was counted a few times. The V and J genes are TRBV29-1 and TRBJ1-1; no clear D gene. Germline values: CDR1 SQVTM, CDR2 ANQGSEA. This CDR3 has 11 amino acids. Trimming took 7 bases from V and 0 from J, leaving 6 bases between them. The CDR3, as DNA: TGCAGCGCCCTTATGAACACTGAAGCTTTCTTT. This sequence encodes CSALMNTEAFF.

The J gene is TRBJ2-1, the V gene TRBV11-2; TRBD2 matches 9 bases. After removal of 5 bases from V and 3 bases from J, the junction contained 5 bases not matched to a gene. This CDR3 is built from 15 residues. Per germline, CDR1 SGHAT and CDR2 FQNNGV. CDR3 DNA sequence: TGTGCCAGCAGCCTCTCTAGCGGGGTCTACAATGAGCAGTTCTTC. Translation gives CASSLSSGVYNEQFF.

The chain has TRBV10-3 and TRBJ2-1, with D unresolved. This CDR3 region has 15 residues. Germline V CDR1 and CDR2: ENHRY, SYGVKD. V lost 3 bases, J lost 9 bases, and 18 bases lay in between. The CDR3 loop is CAISDEEVAVIEQFF. CDR3 coding DNA: TGTGCCATCAGTGATGAGGAAGTTGCGGTCATTGAGCAGTTCTTC.

V and J are TRBV15 and TRBJ2-1, with 8 bases identical to TRBD2. The V gene end was trimmed by 10 bases and the J gene end by 8 bases; junction bases not matched to a gene: 16. The CDR3 is made up of 15 amino acids. The germline V gene encodes CDR1 LNHNV and CDR2 YYDKDF (reference sequence). In DNA, the CDR3 is TGTGCCATAAGTCGTGGCGGGAGGCTGTCCCATGAGCAGTTCTTC. This codes for CAISRGGRLSHEQFF.

This clonotype was found a few times. The J gene is TRBJ2-1, the V gene TRBV5-1, with D perhaps TRBD2 (6 bases). Germline CDR1 and CDR2: SGHRS and YFSETQ. V was clipped by 0 bases and J by 2 bases, with 12 bases between them. The CDR3 is 16 residues long. CDR3 residues: CASSLVAGSPYNEQFF. The DNA of the CDR3 is TGCGCCAGCAGCTTGGTGGCGGGGAGCCCCTACAATGAGCAGTTCTTC.

The J gene is TRBJ2-2, the V gene TRBV19; a possible D gene is TRBD2 (6 bases). Trimming removed 7 bases from V and 0 bases from J, with 9 bases in between. The CDR3 covers 14 residues. The V gene's germline CDR1 is LNHDA and CDR2 SQIVND (reference sequence). The CDR3 DNA follows: TGTGCCAGTATAGCTAGCGCGAACACCGGGGAGCTGTTTTTT. It translates to CASIASANTGELFF.

This clonotype has just one count. This chain joins TRBV3-1 and TRBJ1-1, with 7 bases aligning to TRBD1. The CDR3 sequence is 12 residues long. Germline V CDR1 and CDR2: LGHDT, YNNKEL (reference sequence). J was trimmed by 4 bases and V by 8 bases; bases with no gene match: 4. CDR3: CASSQGVTEAFF. The CDR3 DNA reads TGTGCCAGCTCGCAGGGGGTCACTGAAGCTTTCTTT.

This clonotype was seen a handful of times. V and J are TRBV20-1 and TRBJ2-7; 13 bases fit TRBD2. The germline gives CDR1 DFQATT, CDR2 SNEGSKA (reference sequence). The CDR3 covers 17 residues. V lost 3 bases, J lost 4 bases, and 12 bases stayed unmatched. CDR3 region: CSARNPPTSGRAYEQYF. CDR3 in DNA: TGCAGTGCTAGGAACCCTCCTACTAGCGGGAGGGCATACGAGCAGTACTTC.

The gene calls are TRBV18 and TRBJ1-5; D unresolved. The V end lost 3 bases, the J end lost 7 bases, and 10 bases lay between the germline ends. CDR3 length equals 13 residues. CDR1 is KGHSH and CDR2 is LQKENI in the germline V gene. CDR3 DNA sequence: TGTGCCAGCTCACCCCGGGCGGGCCAGCCCCAGCATTTT. It translates to CASSPRAGQPQHF.

This CDR3 is CSALGDRHYTEAFF. As DNA, the CDR3 is TGCAGTGCCCTTGGGGACAGGCATTACACTGAAGCTTTCTTT. This chain links TRBV20-1 with TRBJ1-1; 8 positions agree with TRBD1. The CDR3 is 14 amino acids. Germline V gene sequence: CDR1 DFQATT, CDR2 SNEGSKA (reference sequence). The V segment lost 6 bases and the J segment 3 bases; nucleotides outside the gene matches: 9.